This T cell receptor beta chain originates from a study of blood T cells in healthy people across ages. Germline CDR1 reads LGHNA; CDR2 reads YNFKEQ. This CDR3 has 16 residues. A second about 6 to 11 cycle PCR used barcoded and J-beta primers. TCRdb recomputed calls from the 5' RACE reads with MiXCR, one row per CDR3 protein. The profile shows 600,000 to 850,000 distinct CDR3 sequences, about 25% of them singletons. This clonotype was found a few times. This same sample was also taken into another study, of T cells of mothers and their children. Per that paper: With unrelated pairs as the comparison, related mother-child pairs had a slightly higher overlap that was not significant.

Input material: blood. This rearrangement joins TRBV4-2 to TRBJ2-5; 12 bases are shared with TRBD2. The assigned J gene may be wrong: the sequence end matches TRBJ2-1 better. The clonotype was recovered from a boy between 10 and 17 years old in good health. This chain's CDR3 is CASSQSTSGGNNEQFF. CDR3 in DNA: TGTGCCAGCAGCCAATCCACTAGCGGGGGGAACAATGAGCAGTTCTTC.